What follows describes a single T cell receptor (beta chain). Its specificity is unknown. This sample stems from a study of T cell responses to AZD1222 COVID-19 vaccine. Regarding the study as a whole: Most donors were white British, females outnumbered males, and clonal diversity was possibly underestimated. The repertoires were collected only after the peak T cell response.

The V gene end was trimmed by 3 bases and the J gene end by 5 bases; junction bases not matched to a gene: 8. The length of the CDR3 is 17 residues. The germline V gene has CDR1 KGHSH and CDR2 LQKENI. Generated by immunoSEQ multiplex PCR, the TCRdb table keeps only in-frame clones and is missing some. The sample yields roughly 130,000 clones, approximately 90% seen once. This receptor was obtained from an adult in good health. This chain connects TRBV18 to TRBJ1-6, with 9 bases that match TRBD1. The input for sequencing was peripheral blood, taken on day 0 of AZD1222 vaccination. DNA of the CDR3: TGTGCCAGCTCACCTACGGGACAGGGCGCTAATAATTCACCCCTCCACTTT. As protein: CASSPTGQGANNSPLHF.